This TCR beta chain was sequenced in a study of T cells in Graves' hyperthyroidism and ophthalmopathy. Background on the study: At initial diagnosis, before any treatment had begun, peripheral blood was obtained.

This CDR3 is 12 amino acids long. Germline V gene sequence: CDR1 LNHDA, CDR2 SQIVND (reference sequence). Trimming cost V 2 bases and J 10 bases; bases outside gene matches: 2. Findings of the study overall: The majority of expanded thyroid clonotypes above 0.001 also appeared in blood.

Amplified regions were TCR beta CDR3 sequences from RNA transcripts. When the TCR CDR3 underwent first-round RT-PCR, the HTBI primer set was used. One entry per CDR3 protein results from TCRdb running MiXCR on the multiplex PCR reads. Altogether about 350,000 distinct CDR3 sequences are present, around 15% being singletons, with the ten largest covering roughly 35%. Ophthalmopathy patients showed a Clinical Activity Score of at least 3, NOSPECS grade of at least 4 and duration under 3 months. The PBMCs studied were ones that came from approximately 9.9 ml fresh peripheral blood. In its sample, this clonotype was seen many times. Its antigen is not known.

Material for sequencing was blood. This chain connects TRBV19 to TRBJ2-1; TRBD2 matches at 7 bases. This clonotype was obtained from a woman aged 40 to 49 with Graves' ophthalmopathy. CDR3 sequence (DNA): TGTGCCAGTAGTATACCGGGGGGAGAGCAGTTCTTC. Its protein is CASSIPGGEQFF.